The clone carrying this TCR beta chain was observed many times. Genomic DNA, serving as template, underwent TCR beta VDJ and CDR3 profiling. Via MiXCR, TCRdb re-called the reads, giving one row per CDR3 protein. The data hold under 200,000 distinct CDR3 sequences, with 47% observed a single time. Patients who underwent sequencing had shown CD8+CD57+ cell expansion by flow cytometry. The data were taken from a study of CD8+CD57+ T cells in acquired aplastic anemia. CDR3 size: 14 residues. V was cut by 4 bases and J by 4 bases, with 12 bases left in between. The germline V gene encodes CDR1 SGHRS and CDR2 YFSETQ.

This chain links TRBV5-1 with TRBJ2-1; no clear D gene. The sample consisted of sorted CD4+, CD8+, or CD8+CD57+ T cells (not recorded which) from PBMCs. The receptor was isolated from a human donor with aplastic anemia. In DNA form, the CDR3 reads TGCGCCAGCAGCAGACAACAGCAGTACAATGAGCAGTTCTTC. Translating it yields CASSRQQQYNEQFF.